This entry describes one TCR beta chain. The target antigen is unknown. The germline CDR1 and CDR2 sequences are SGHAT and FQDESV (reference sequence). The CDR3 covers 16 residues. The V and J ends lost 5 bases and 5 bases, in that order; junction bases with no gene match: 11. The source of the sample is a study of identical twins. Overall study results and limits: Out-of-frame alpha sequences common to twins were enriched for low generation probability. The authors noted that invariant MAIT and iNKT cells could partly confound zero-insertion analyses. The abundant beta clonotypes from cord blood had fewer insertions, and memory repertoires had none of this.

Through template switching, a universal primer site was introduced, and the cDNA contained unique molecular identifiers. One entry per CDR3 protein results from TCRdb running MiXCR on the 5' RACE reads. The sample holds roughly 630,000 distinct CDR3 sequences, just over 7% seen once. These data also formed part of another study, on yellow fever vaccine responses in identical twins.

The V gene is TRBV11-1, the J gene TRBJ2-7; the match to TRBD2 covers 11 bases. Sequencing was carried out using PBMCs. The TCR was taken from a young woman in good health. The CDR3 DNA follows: TGTGCCAGCAGCCCCGTGACTAGCGGGACTCGTCACGAGCAGTACTTC. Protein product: CASSPVTSGTRHEQYF.